This TCR beta chain was captured by sequencing in a study of OX40 agonist ivuxolimab in advanced cancers. Study-level results: Clonal expansion among partial responders at 0.1-3.0 mg/kg ranked near the lowest. Some patients who did not respond also had low normalized T-cell clonal expansion.

With respect to this clone: No antigen is known for it.

Data came from immunoSEQ multiplex PCR; TCRdb stores just in-frame clones and leaves some out. Altogether 45,000 to 55,000 clones are present, 70% to 85% being singletons, with the ten largest covering around 1.1%. This CDR3 contains 15 residues. The V gene lost 0 bases and the J gene lost 6 bases, with 12 bases spanning the gap. Germline CDR1 is SGHTA and CDR2 is FQGTGA. The TCR sequence derives from an adult with an advanced solid tumor such as melanoma, head and neck, liver or kidney cancer. The genes are TRBV7-3 and TRBJ1-5; no firm D call. Sequences were derived from CD4+ or CD8+ T cells sorted from blood, sampled in a trial of the OX40 agonist ivuxolimab. The CDR3 reads CASSLTGSTFQPQHF. CDR3 coding DNA: TGTGCCAGCAGCTTAACAGGGTCAACCTTTCAGCCCCAGCATTTT.